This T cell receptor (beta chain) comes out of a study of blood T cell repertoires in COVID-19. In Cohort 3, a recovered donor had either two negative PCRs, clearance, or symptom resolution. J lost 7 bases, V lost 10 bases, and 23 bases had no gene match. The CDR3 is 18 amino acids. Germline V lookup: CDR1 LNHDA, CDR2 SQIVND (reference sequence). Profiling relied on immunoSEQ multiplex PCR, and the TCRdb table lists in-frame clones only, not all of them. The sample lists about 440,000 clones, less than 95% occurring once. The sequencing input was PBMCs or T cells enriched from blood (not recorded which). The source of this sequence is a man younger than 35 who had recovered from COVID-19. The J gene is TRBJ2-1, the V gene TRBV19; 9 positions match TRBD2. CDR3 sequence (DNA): TGTGCCACCCATGACGGCGGGAGGGCCACTTCGGTTAAGAATGAGCAGTTCTTC. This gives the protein CATHDGGRATSVKNEQFF.